A selection of T cell receptor beta chains follows, all from one sample in a study of T cells in narcolepsy. TCRdb's copy holds only in-frame clones and misses some; the assay was immunoSEQ multiplex PCR. The top ten hold about 0.66% of the sample, which has under 35,000 clones, roughly four fifths seen once. The specimen was memory (CD45RA-) CD4+ T cells from blood. These receptors were collected from a human donor in good health. Each CDR3 is given with its conserved first and last residue. The D gene is left open where the match is weak. The size of a clone is reported for some rows only, either as once, few or many, or as a class for expanded clones.

>-|few|TRBJ1-4|TRBV7-9
CASSSQDLGEKLFF
>-|-|TRBJ1-5|TRBV7-2
CASSLAGPNQPQHF
>-|-|TRBJ1-5|TRBV6-6
CASSYSPDSSNQPQHF
>-|few|TRBJ2-6|TRBV9
CASSLTGTAGGANVLTF
>TRBD1|-|TRBJ1-4|TRBV11-1
CASSPPGQGTNEKLFF
>TRBD1|-|TRBJ1-1|TRBV5-1
CASSPLGGRGVLDTEAFF
>TRBD1|-|TRBJ2-5|TRBV7-9
CASSLGQGMDF
>-|-|TRBJ1-5|TRBV6-6
CASSHEGHSNQPQHF
>TRBD1|once|TRBJ1-5|TRBV7-2
CASSSGDRDNQPQHF
>-|-|TRBJ2-1|TRBV5-4
CASSLEAAKSNEQFF
>-|-|TRBJ2-3|TRBV11-2
CASRPGTVTDTQYF
>-|few|TRBJ1-6|TRBV7-2
CASSSRDGASPLHF
>TRBD1|-|TRBJ2-1|TRBV6-1
CASRGQGFYNEQFF
>-|-|TRBJ2-1|TRBV18
CASSPRVEGDEQFF
>TRBD1|-|TRBJ2-3|TRBV6-5
CASSFTGGQSTDTQYF
>TRBD1|few|TRBJ1-6|TRBV10-3
CATGQGAKSPLHF
>-|-|TRBJ1-5|TRBV6-6
CASRSGWGKGFQPQHF
>-|few|TRBJ2-7|TRBV6-5
CASSTPLQGSYEQYF
>-|-|TRBJ2-7|TRBV30
CAWSAVVSGEQYF
>TRBD1|once|TRBJ1-1|TRBV5-6
CASSLKTGGPNTEAFF
>TRBD1|-|TRBJ1-1|TRBV6-1
CASRQQGTEAFF
>TRBD2|-|TRBJ2-3|TRBV5-8
CASSFIAGAFTDTQYF
>-|-|TRBJ1-6|TRBV28
CAAGLPYNSPLHF